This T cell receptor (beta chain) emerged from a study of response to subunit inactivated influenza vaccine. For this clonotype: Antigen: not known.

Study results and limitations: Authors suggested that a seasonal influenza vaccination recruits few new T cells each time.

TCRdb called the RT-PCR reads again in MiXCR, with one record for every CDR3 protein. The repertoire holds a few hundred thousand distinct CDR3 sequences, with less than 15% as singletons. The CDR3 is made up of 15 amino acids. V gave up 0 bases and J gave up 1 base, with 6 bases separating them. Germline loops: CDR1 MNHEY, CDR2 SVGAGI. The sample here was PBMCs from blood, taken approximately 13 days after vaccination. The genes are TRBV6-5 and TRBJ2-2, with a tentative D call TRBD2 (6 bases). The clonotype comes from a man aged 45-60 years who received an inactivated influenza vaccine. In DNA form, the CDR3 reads TGTGCCAGCAGTTACTCGGGAGGGAACACCGGGGAGCTGTTTTTT. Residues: CASSYSGGNTGELFF.